The rows below give T cell receptor beta chains drawn from one sample of a study of human T cells and chemical hapten exposure. TCRdb re-derived calls from the RACE reads in MiXCR, one entry per CDR3 protein. The table shows about 34,000 distinct CDR3 sequences, with less than 5.5% occurring only once. Specimen: whole blood. The source of these receptors is a human donor in good health. Some clones in this sample may be carry-over from other donors' samples. CDR3s include the opening cysteine and the closing phenylalanine or tryptophan. Fields, in order: clone size, J gene, D gene, V gene, CDR3 DNA, CDR3 protein. A D gene is named only where the DNA matches it firmly. Some rows mark clone size as missing; the rest say once, few, many or name a class of expanded clone.

clone size: many
J gene: TRBJ2-7
D gene: TRBD1
V gene: TRBV7-2
CDR3 DNA: TGTGCCAGCAGCTTACAGGGGACAGGGTTTTCCGAGCAGTACTTC
CDR3 protein: CASSLQGTGFSEQYF

clone size: NA
J gene: TRBJ2-7
D gene: NA
V gene: TRBV28
CDR3 DNA: TGTGCCAGCAGGAGGAACAGTCCCTACGAGCAGTACTTC
CDR3 protein: CASRRNSPYEQYF

clone size: many
J gene: TRBJ1-2
D gene: NA
V gene: TRBV12-3/TRBV12-4
CDR3 DNA: TGTGCCAGCAGTCATCGCCGGGTCCCCTATGGCTACACCTTC
CDR3 protein: CASSHRRVPYGYTF

clone size: few
J gene: TRBJ1-5
D gene: TRBD1
V gene: TRBV7-9
CDR3 DNA: TGTGCCAGCAGCCCCCTTGGCAGGGGGCCTCAGCCCCAGCATTTT
CDR3 protein: CASSPLGRGPQPQHF

clone size: many
J gene: TRBJ2-5
D gene: NA
V gene: TRBV3-1
CDR3 DNA: TGTGCCAGCAGCCCCGGGGCTCGAGAGACCCAGTACTTC
CDR3 protein: CASSPGARETQYF

clone size: many
J gene: TRBJ2-3
D gene: NA
V gene: TRBV20-1
CDR3 DNA: TGCAGTGCCAGGGGGCTAGCGGGAAGGTTTGATACGCAGTATTTT
CDR3 protein: CSARGLAGRFDTQYF

clone size: NA
J gene: TRBJ1-1
D gene: NA
V gene: TRBV5-5
CDR3 DNA: TGTGCCAGCAGCTTGGTGGGGGGGCGTGGGAACACTGAAGCTTTCTTT
CDR3 protein: CASSLVGGRGNTEAFF

clone size: few
J gene: TRBJ2-6
D gene: NA
V gene: TRBV27
CDR3 DNA: TGTGCCAGCAGTGGGGATTCTGGGGCCAACGTCCTGACTTTC
CDR3 protein: CASSGDSGANVLTF

clone size: many
J gene: TRBJ1-2
D gene: NA
V gene: TRBV29-1
CDR3 DNA: TGCAGCGTTCTCGGGGGATATGGCTACACCTTC
CDR3 protein: CSVLGGYGYTF

clone size: many
J gene: TRBJ2-6
D gene: TRBD1
V gene: TRBV14
CDR3 DNA: TGTGCCAGCAGCCAAGTTTTTCGGGACAGCATAAGCTCTGGGGCCAACGTCCTGACTTTC
CDR3 protein: CASSQVFRDSISSGANVLTF

clone size: many
J gene: TRBJ1-4
D gene: NA
V gene: TRBV6-1
CDR3 DNA: TGTGCCAGCAGAACAACTGAGGGTGAAAAACTGTTTTTT
CDR3 protein: CASRTTEGEKLFF

clone size: many
J gene: TRBJ1-1
D gene: TRBD1
V gene: TRBV6-2/TRBV6-3
CDR3 DNA: TGTGCCAGCAGTTACACAAGGACAGGGTACACTGAAGCTTTCTTT
CDR3 protein: CASSYTRTGYTEAFF

clone size: many
J gene: TRBJ2-3
D gene: NA
V gene: TRBV5-4
CDR3 DNA: TGTGCCAGCAGCTCCGCCGGGACGCGAAGCACAGATACGCAGTATTTT
CDR3 protein: CASSSAGTRSTDTQYF

clone size: few
J gene: TRBJ1-1
D gene: NA
V gene: TRBV9
CDR3 DNA: TGTGCCAGCAGCGTATCACCATTGAACACTGAAGCTTTCTTT
CDR3 protein: CASSVSPLNTEAFF

clone size: few
J gene: TRBJ2-3
D gene: NA
V gene: TRBV15
CDR3 DNA: TGTGCCACCAGCAGATTCGCAGCAGAGTTAAATACGCAGTATTTT
CDR3 protein: CATSRFAAELNTQYF

clone size: few
J gene: TRBJ2-1
D gene: TRBD2
V gene: TRBV4-2
CDR3 DNA: TGTGCCAGCAGCCAAGAGCAACTAGCGGGGGGGCAGCAGTTCTTC
CDR3 protein: CASSQEQLAGGQQFF

clone size: many
J gene: TRBJ2-7
D gene: TRBD1
V gene: TRBV6-5
CDR3 DNA: TGTGCCAGCAGACCTAGGGACAGGGTGGGAGAGCAGTACTTC
CDR3 protein: CASRPRDRVGEQYF

clone size: many
J gene: TRBJ2-7
D gene: TRBD1
V gene: TRBV6-2/TRBV6-3
CDR3 DNA: TGTGCCAGCAGAACAGGGGATTCCTACGAGCAGTACTTC
CDR3 protein: CASRTGDSYEQYF

clone size: medium-sized
J gene: TRBJ2-3
D gene: NA
V gene: TRBV30
CDR3 DNA: TGTGCCTGGAGTGTCAGGGCGACAGATACGCAGTATTTT
CDR3 protein: CAWSVRATDTQYF

clone size: NA
J gene: TRBJ1-6
D gene: TRBD1
V gene: TRBV2
CDR3 DNA: TGTGCCAGCAGTGAAGCGACAGGGGGCAAAGATTCACCCCTCCACTTT
CDR3 protein: CASSEATGGKDSPLHF

clone size: many
J gene: TRBJ1-6
D gene: NA
V gene: TRBV27
CDR3 DNA: TGTGCCAGCACCCCGGGGCCGAGGCGGCCCCTCCACTTT
CDR3 protein: CASTPGPRRPLHF

clone size: few
J gene: TRBJ1-2
D gene: NA
V gene: TRBV7-8
CDR3 DNA: TGTGCCAGCAGCTTAATGAGCGCGCAGGGCGGTCCGGATCCTGGCTACACCTTC
CDR3 protein: CASSLMSAQGGPDPGYTF

clone size: many
J gene: TRBJ2-4
D gene: NA
V gene: TRBV7-2
CDR3 DNA: TGTGCCAGCAGCTCGCGTCTAGGGTCCATCACCAAAAACATTCAGTACTTC
CDR3 protein: CASSSRLGSITKNIQYF

clone size: few
J gene: TRBJ1-2
D gene: NA
V gene: TRBV28
CDR3 DNA: TGTGCCAGCAGTTTCCAGATAGCATATGGCTACACCTTC
CDR3 protein: CASSFQIAYGYTF

clone size: NA
J gene: TRBJ2-7
D gene: TRBD2
V gene: TRBV7-8
CDR3 DNA: TGTGCCAGCAGTCTTCAGTTAGCGGGGGGGCGTGGCGAGCAGTACTTC
CDR3 protein: CASSLQLAGGRGEQYF

clone size: many
J gene: TRBJ2-3
D gene: TRBD1
V gene: TRBV9
CDR3 DNA: TGTGCCAGCAACTGGGGACAGACTAGCACAGATACGCAGTATTTT
CDR3 protein: CASNWGQTSTDTQYF

clone size: NA
J gene: TRBJ2-7
D gene: NA
V gene: TRBV28
CDR3 DNA: TGTGCCAGCAGTTCCCCGGGGCGGGGAGGGGGTCGTGAGCAGTACTTC
CDR3 protein: CASSSPGRGGGREQYF

clone size: many
J gene: TRBJ1-2
D gene: NA
V gene: TRBV12-3/TRBV12-4
CDR3 DNA: TGTGCCAGCCTAACAGGTGGCGGGTACGGCTACACCTTC
CDR3 protein: CASLTGGGYGYTF

clone size: few
J gene: TRBJ2-1
D gene: TRBD2
V gene: TRBV12-3/TRBV12-4
CDR3 DNA: TGTGCCAGCAGTACAGCCGGGACTAGCGGAAACAATGAGCAGTTCTTC
CDR3 protein: CASSTAGTSGNNEQFF

clone size: many
J gene: TRBJ2-2
D gene: TRBD1
V gene: TRBV6-6
CDR3 DNA: TGTGCCAGCAGGGTGGGACAGTCGAACACCGGGGAGCTGTTTTTT
CDR3 protein: CASRVGQSNTGELFF

clone size: many
J gene: TRBJ1-2
D gene: NA
V gene: TRBV10-2
CDR3 DNA: TGCGCCAGCAGCGGCGCAGGTAGGGTTGGCTATGGCTACACCTTC
CDR3 protein: CASSGAGRVGYGYTF

clone size: many
J gene: TRBJ2-1
D gene: NA
V gene: TRBV5-5
CDR3 DNA: TGTGCCAGCAGCCACCAGGGGAGCTCCTACAATGAGCAGTTCTTC
CDR3 protein: CASSHQGSSYNEQFF

clone size: many
J gene: TRBJ2-7
D gene: TRBD2
V gene: TRBV6-5
CDR3 DNA: TGTGCCAGCAGTTACTCCGGACTAGCGGGGGGGCACTACGAGCAGTACTTC
CDR3 protein: CASSYSGLAGGHYEQYF

clone size: NA
J gene: TRBJ2-2
D gene: NA
V gene: TRBV10-3
CDR3 DNA: TGTGCCATCAGTACAGGTGCCACCGGGGAGCTGTTTTTT
CDR3 protein: CAISTGATGELFF

clone size: few
J gene: TRBJ2-1
D gene: TRBD2
V gene: TRBV5-1
CDR3 DNA: TGCGCCAGCAGCTACGCTAGCGGGAGGGCCGAGGCGGAGCAGTTCTTC
CDR3 protein: CASSYASGRAEAEQFF

clone size: few
J gene: TRBJ1-5
D gene: NA
V gene: TRBV28
CDR3 DNA: TGTGCCAGCAGTTTCGGGGACATTAGCAATCAGCCCCAGCATTTT
CDR3 protein: CASSFGDISNQPQHF

clone size: many
J gene: TRBJ1-2
D gene: NA
V gene: TRBV29-1
CDR3 DNA: TGCAGCGTTGAAGGCAGGGTAGATGGCTACACCTTC
CDR3 protein: CSVEGRVDGYTF

clone size: many
J gene: TRBJ2-3
D gene: NA
V gene: TRBV5-5
CDR3 DNA: TGTGCCAGCAGCCCGGACAGTAGCACAGATACGCAGTATTTT
CDR3 protein: CASSPDSSTDTQYF

clone size: many
J gene: TRBJ1-1
D gene: NA
V gene: TRBV20-1
CDR3 DNA: TGCAGTGCTGACAGACCCCTTAAATCTGAAGCTTTCTTT
CDR3 protein: CSADRPLKSEAFF

clone size: many
J gene: TRBJ2-3
D gene: NA
V gene: TRBV10-3
CDR3 DNA: TGTGCCATCAGTGAAAGCACAGATACGCAGTATTTT
CDR3 protein: CAISESTDTQYF

clone size: few
J gene: TRBJ2-7
D gene: TRBD1
V gene: TRBV5-1
CDR3 DNA: TGCGCCAGCAGCTCGGACAGGGGCGCCTACGAGCAGTACTTC
CDR3 protein: CASSSDRGAYEQYF

clone size: many
J gene: TRBJ2-7
D gene: NA
V gene: TRBV23-1
CDR3 DNA: TGCGCCAGCAGTCAATCTCACAGGCTATGTTCCTACGAGCAGTACTTC
CDR3 protein: CASSQSHRLCSYEQYF

clone size: few
J gene: TRBJ1-2
D gene: TRBD1
V gene: TRBV29-1
CDR3 DNA: TGCAGCGTTGAAGGATCCCCAGGGGGCGTTTTGGGCTACACCTTC
CDR3 protein: CSVEGSPGGVLGYTF

clone size: few
J gene: TRBJ1-1
D gene: TRBD1
V gene: TRBV5-1
CDR3 DNA: TGCGCCAGCAGCTCGACAGGGGGCGTTTCCGTGAACACTGAAGCTTTCTTT
CDR3 protein: CASSSTGGVSVNTEAFF

clone size: many
J gene: TRBJ2-5
D gene: NA
V gene: TRBV20-1
CDR3 DNA: TGCAGTCAGAAGGAGGGGGGTCAAGAGACCCAGTACTTC
CDR3 protein: CSQKEGGQETQYF

clone size: many
J gene: TRBJ2-3
D gene: NA
V gene: TRBV5-1
CDR3 DNA: TGCGCCAGCAGGGGACCCGGCACAGATACGCAGTATTTT
CDR3 protein: CASRGPGTDTQYF

clone size: many
J gene: TRBJ2-2
D gene: TRBD2
V gene: TRBV2
CDR3 DNA: TGTGCCAGCAGTAGCGGGGGAGCCACCGGGGAGCTGTTTTTT
CDR3 protein: CASSSGGATGELFF

clone size: many
J gene: TRBJ1-4
D gene: NA
V gene: TRBV29-1
CDR3 DNA: TGCAGCGTTGCCAGGCGTTCAAATGAAAAACTGTTTTTT
CDR3 protein: CSVARRSNEKLFF

clone size: many
J gene: TRBJ2-5
D gene: NA
V gene: TRBV5-4
CDR3 DNA: TGTGCCAGCAGCGCCGACTCGAAGGAGTACTTC
CDR3 protein: CASSADSKEYF